This T cell receptor beta chain is drawn from a study of control samples from healthy donors and cancer patients. The table came from immunoSEQ multiplex PCR; TCRdb's copy has only in-frame clones and leaves some out. The table lists over 150,000 clones, around 94% of them singletons. Trimming cost V 8 bases and J 3 bases; bases outside gene matches: 0. The CDR3 is made up of 12 amino acids. Germline lookup yields CDR1 WSHSY and CDR2 SAAADI. The chain has TRBV10-2 and TRBJ1-4; the match to TRBD1 covers 7 bases. The specimen was PBMCs. The clonotype was recovered from a man in his 60s with colorectal cancer. CDR3 protein: CASGQANEKLFF. The CDR3 DNA sequence: TGCGCCAGCGGACAGGCTAATGAAAAACTGTTTTTT.